These T cell receptor beta chains were read from a single sample in a study of identical twins. A single record per CDR3 protein comes from TCRdb applying MiXCR to the 5' RACE reads. The sample lists approximately 500,000 distinct CDR3 sequences, over 12% occurring once. These records were also assigned to another study, of yellow fever vaccine responses in identical twins.

The sequenced material came from CD4+ T cells sorted from blood. These receptors originate from a woman aged 18-35 years in good health. Both conserved end residues are part of each CDR3. Fields, in order: D gene, J gene, V gene, clone size, CDR3 DNA, CDR3 protein. The D gene is left open where the match is weak. Clone size is given for some rows only: seen once, a few or many times, or a class if the clone is expanded.

.	TRBJ2-5	TRBV10-3	.	TGTGCCACCATCCGGGACATGGGAGAGACCCAGTACTTC	CATIRDMGETQYF
TRBD2	TRBJ2-1	TRBV5-6	.	TGTGCCAGCAGCTTGGGAACTAGCGGGAGGCGGGATGAGCAGTTCTTC	CASSLGTSGRRDEQFF
.	TRBJ2-5	TRBV10-3	.	TGTGCCATCAGTGACGGTAGAGGGCAAGAGACCCAGTACTTC	CAISDGRGQETQYF
.	TRBJ1-1	TRBV3-1	few	TGTGCCAGCAGCCAAGAAACACCTAACACTGAAGCTTTCTTT	CASSQETPNTEAFF
TRBD2	TRBJ2-1	TRBV12-3/TRBV12-4	many	TGTGCCAGCAGGTTGTCCACGGGACTAAAGGTTGAGCAGTTCTTC	CASRLSTGLKVEQFF
.	TRBJ2-1	TRBV5-1	few	TGCGCCAGCATGTGGGGGGCGGGCGATGAGCAGTTCTTC	CASMWGAGDEQFF
TRBD2	TRBJ2-7	TRBV5-5	.	TGTGCCAGCAGCCGGACTAGCGGGAGTAGGGACGAGCAGTACTTC	CASSRTSGSRDEQYF
.	TRBJ2-7	TRBV28	.	TGTGCCAGCAGTTTATTGAGGACAGCGTCCTACGAGCAGTACTTC	CASSLLRTASYEQYF
.	TRBJ1-3	TRBV6-1	.	TGTGCCAGCTCCCGGAGTACTTCATCTGGAAACACCATATATTTT	CASSRSTSSGNTIYF
.	TRBJ2-5	TRBV25-1	.	TGTGCCAGCAGTGACTGGTTCAGCCAAGAGACCCAGTACTTC	CASSDWFSQETQYF
TRBD2	TRBJ2-1	TRBV3-1	.	TGTGCCAGCAGCCCGCTAGCGGGAGGGCGGCAGTTCTTC	CASSPLAGGRQFF
TRBD2	TRBJ2-5	TRBV20-1	.	TGCAGTGCTAGAGGGCTAGCGGGGGACCAAGAGACCCAGTACTTC	CSARGLAGDQETQYF
TRBD1	TRBJ2-4	TRBV20-1	.	TGCAGTGCTAGAGATGGACAGGGGGTTTTTAACATTCAGTACTTC	CSARDGQGVFNIQYF
TRBD1	TRBJ2-7	TRBV27	few	TGTGCCAGCAGTTTCAGGGGGCCCTACTACGAGCAGTACTTC	CASSFRGPYYEQYF
.	TRBJ1-1	TRBV28	few	TGTGCCAGCAGTGCCTCAGGGAAGGGGATGAACACTGAAGCTTTCTTT	CASSASGKGMNTEAFF
.	TRBJ2-3	TRBV20-1	.	TGCAGTGCTAGGGCCAATCCGGGCCGCACAGATACGCAGTATTTT	CSARANPGRTDTQYF
TRBD2	TRBJ2-1	TRBV9	.	TGTGCCAGCAGCGTATCTTGGGGGGGGTCCTACAATGAGCAGTTCTTC	CASSVSWGGSYNEQFF
TRBD2	TRBJ2-3	TRBV5-1	.	TGCGCCAGCAGCTTGGAGGGACTAGATACAGATACGCAGTATTTT	CASSLEGLDTDTQYF
.	TRBJ1-5	TRBV20-1	few	TGCAGTGCTAGAACCGTACAGGGAACTAATCAGCCCCAGCATTTT	CSARTVQGTNQPQHF
.	TRBJ1-2	TRBV12-3/TRBV12-4	.	TGTGCCAGCAGTATTTCTGATCGCTACACCTTC	CASSISDRYTF
TRBD2	TRBJ2-3	TRBV29-1	.	TGCAGCGTTGTGAGCGGGGGGGCCTTAGATACGCAGTATTTT	CSVVSGGALDTQYF
.	TRBJ2-5	TRBV29-1	.	TGCAGCGGAGAATTACAGGCCCAAGAGACCCAGTACTTC	CSGELQAQETQYF
.	TRBJ2-7	TRBV28	.	TGTGCCAGCACCACATATTACGAGCAGTACTTC	CASTTYYEQYF
.	TRBJ2-1	TRBV3-1	few	TGTGCCAGCAGCCAAGAGGGGGCGGGAGCTGGTGAGCAGTTCTTC	CASSQEGAGAGEQFF
TRBD1	TRBJ1-1	TRBV3-1	few	TGTGCCAGCAGCCAAAGTGACAGGGGTCCTGAAGCTTTCTTT	CASSQSDRGPEAFF
.	TRBJ2-4	TRBV29-1	.	TGCAGCGTTGTGTTCCGCATGCTAGCCAAAAACATTCAGTACTTC	CSVVFRMLAKNIQYF
.	TRBJ2-2	TRBV4-1	.	TGCGCCAGCGGACAGTTGATCATTAACACCGGGGAGCTGTTTTTT	CASGQLIINTGELFF
.	TRBJ2-2	TRBV7-8	few	TGTGCCAGCAGCCCGTGGAGGTCAGGGACCACCGGGGAGCTGTTTTTT	CASSPWRSGTTGELFF
TRBD2	TRBJ2-1	TRBV11-3	.	TGTGCCAGCAGCTTAAGGGTGACTAGCAAGACAAACAATGAGCAGTTCTTC	CASSLRVTSKTNNEQFF
.	TRBJ2-3	TRBV5-1	.	TGCGCCAGCAGCTCGAACCCTACAGATACGCAGTATTTT	CASSSNPTDTQYF
TRBD1	TRBJ2-1	TRBV7-8	few	TGTGCCAGCAGCCGAGGAAGACAGGGGGCATCCTACAATGAGCAGTTCTTC	CASSRGRQGASYNEQFF
TRBD2	TRBJ2-1	TRBV12-3/TRBV12-4	few	TGTGCCAGCAGTTTCGCCCTACTAGCGGGAGTAGGGAATGAGCAGTTCTTC	CASSFALLAGVGNEQFF
TRBD2	TRBJ2-1	TRBV24-1	few	TGTGCCACCAGTGATACTAGCGGCAACTACAATGAGCAGTTCTTC	CATSDTSGNYNEQFF
.	TRBJ2-1	TRBV5-1	many	TGCGCCAGCAGCTATATCGAGAACCGGGGACGAAAGGAGTTCTTC	CASSYIENRGRKEFF
TRBD1	TRBJ2-4	TRBV7-7	.	TGTGCCAGCAGCTTAGAGTCGGCACAGGGGGCGAAGGTCCCAAAAAACATTCAGTACTTC	CASSLESAQGAKVPKNIQYF
.	TRBJ2-5	TRBV20-1	few	TGCAGTGCTAGAGATATCCGTTCAGGCGAGACCCAGTACTTC	CSARDIRSGETQYF
TRBD2	TRBJ2-1	TRBV3-1	.	TGTGCCAGCAGCCAAGTCATGAGCGGGAGCTACAATGAGCAGTTCTTC	CASSQVMSGSYNEQFF
TRBD2	TRBJ2-1	TRBV20-1	many	TGCAGTGCCAGACTAGCGGGCCCCTACAATGAGCAGTTCTTC	CSARLAGPYNEQFF
.	TRBJ1-2	TRBV6-1	.	TGTGCCAGCAGTCCGCGGGGGGCGGTCGATGGCTACACCTTC	CASSPRGAVDGYTF
.	TRBJ2-3	TRBV9	few	TGTGCCAGCAGCGTAGATGACTACCCAGATACGCAGTATTTT	CASSVDDYPDTQYF
TRBD2	TRBJ2-1	TRBV19	.	TGTGCCACCAAGGATGCGGGGGACCGCAATGAGCAGTTCTTC	CATKDAGDRNEQFF
TRBD2	TRBJ2-5	TRBV6-1	.	TGTGCCAGCAGTGGGACTAGCGGGAGTACCCAGACCCAGTACTTC	CASSGTSGSTQTQYF
TRBD2	TRBJ2-5	TRBV12-3/TRBV12-4	few	TGTGCCAGCAGTAGCCGTGGGACTAGCGTGGGCCAAGAGACCCAGTACTTC	CASSSRGTSVGQETQYF
TRBD1	TRBJ1-5	TRBV5-6	many	TGTGCCAGCAGCTGGGGAGGACAGGGAATTAATCAGCCCCAGCATTTT	CASSWGGQGINQPQHF
TRBD2	TRBJ2-3	TRBV18	few	TGTGCCAGCTCACCACGGGGAGGGCCCACAGATACGCAGTATTTT	CASSPRGGPTDTQYF
TRBD2	TRBJ2-3	TRBV5-1	.	TGCGCCAGCAGCACCCCAGCGGGGGCCTTCACAGATACGCAGTATTTT	CASSTPAGAFTDTQYF
.	TRBJ2-2	TRBV7-9	.	TGTGCCAGCAGCTTATTCCCCATGGACGGGGAGCTGTTTTTT	CASSLFPMDGELFF
.	TRBJ2-1	TRBV20-1	.	TGCAGTGCTAGTAAGGACGGGAGCCTCCTGGGGGTCTTC	CSASKDGSLLGVF
TRBD2	TRBJ2-1	TRBV5-1	many	TGCGCCAGCAGCCTACCCGGGACTAGTGTTAATGAGCAGTTCTTC	CASSLPGTSVNEQFF
.	TRBJ2-5	TRBV29-1	few	TGCAGCGTTGGTCTCGGGGAGACCCAGTACTTC	CSVGLGETQYF
.	TRBJ2-1	TRBV7-2	few	TGTGCCAGCAGCCCCGACAGGACGCAGTTCTTC	CASSPDRTQFF
.	TRBJ2-3	TRBV12-3/TRBV12-4	few	TGTGCCAGCAGAGGACGGGACATCACACCCTACGATACGCAGTATTTT	CASRGRDITPYDTQYF
TRBD1	TRBJ2-1	TRBV20-1	.	TGCAGTGCTAGGCCTTTGGGGACAGCCTACAATGAGCAGTTCTTC	CSARPLGTAYNEQFF
TRBD1	TRBJ1-1	TRBV5-1	few	TGCGCCAGCAGCTTGGGGGACAGGGTCGGGTCTGCGAACACTGAAGCTTTCTTT	CASSLGDRVGSANTEAFF
TRBD1	TRBJ2-1	TRBV4-2	.	TGTGCCAGCAGCCAAGTAGGAGGACAGGGAAACTCCTACAATGAGCAGTTCTTC	CASSQVGGQGNSYNEQFF